The clone carrying this T cell receptor beta chain has a handful of counts. The antigen is unknown. The source of the sample is a study of T cell repertoires in cytomegalovirus infection. Turning to the study itself: Public TCR beta signature analysis indicated the presence of both CMV infection and matching HLA type.

TCRdb used MiXCR to reprocess the reads, holding one entry per CDR3 protein. The repertoire consists of approximately 250,000 distinct CDR3 sequences, with about 23% occurring once and the leading ten covering roughly 18%. Study findings and constraints: The study identified carriers of CMV plus the relevant HLA from cumulative public TCR beta family frequency.

The germline CDR1 and CDR2 sequences are MNHEY and SMNVEV (reference sequence). This CDR3 comprises 15 residues. V dropped 6 bases and J dropped 8 bases, with 22 bases sitting between them. Sequencing used CD8+ T cells from PBMCs. V usage is TRBV27 and J usage is TRBJ1-1; D gene unclear. This sequence originates from a human donor in good health (CMV status not recorded). Some clones in this sample may be carry-over from other donors' samples. The CDR3 nucleotides read TGTGCCAGCAGCGCAACGACACCGCCTACAAGAGAAGCTTTCTTT. Protein: CASSATTPPTREAFF.